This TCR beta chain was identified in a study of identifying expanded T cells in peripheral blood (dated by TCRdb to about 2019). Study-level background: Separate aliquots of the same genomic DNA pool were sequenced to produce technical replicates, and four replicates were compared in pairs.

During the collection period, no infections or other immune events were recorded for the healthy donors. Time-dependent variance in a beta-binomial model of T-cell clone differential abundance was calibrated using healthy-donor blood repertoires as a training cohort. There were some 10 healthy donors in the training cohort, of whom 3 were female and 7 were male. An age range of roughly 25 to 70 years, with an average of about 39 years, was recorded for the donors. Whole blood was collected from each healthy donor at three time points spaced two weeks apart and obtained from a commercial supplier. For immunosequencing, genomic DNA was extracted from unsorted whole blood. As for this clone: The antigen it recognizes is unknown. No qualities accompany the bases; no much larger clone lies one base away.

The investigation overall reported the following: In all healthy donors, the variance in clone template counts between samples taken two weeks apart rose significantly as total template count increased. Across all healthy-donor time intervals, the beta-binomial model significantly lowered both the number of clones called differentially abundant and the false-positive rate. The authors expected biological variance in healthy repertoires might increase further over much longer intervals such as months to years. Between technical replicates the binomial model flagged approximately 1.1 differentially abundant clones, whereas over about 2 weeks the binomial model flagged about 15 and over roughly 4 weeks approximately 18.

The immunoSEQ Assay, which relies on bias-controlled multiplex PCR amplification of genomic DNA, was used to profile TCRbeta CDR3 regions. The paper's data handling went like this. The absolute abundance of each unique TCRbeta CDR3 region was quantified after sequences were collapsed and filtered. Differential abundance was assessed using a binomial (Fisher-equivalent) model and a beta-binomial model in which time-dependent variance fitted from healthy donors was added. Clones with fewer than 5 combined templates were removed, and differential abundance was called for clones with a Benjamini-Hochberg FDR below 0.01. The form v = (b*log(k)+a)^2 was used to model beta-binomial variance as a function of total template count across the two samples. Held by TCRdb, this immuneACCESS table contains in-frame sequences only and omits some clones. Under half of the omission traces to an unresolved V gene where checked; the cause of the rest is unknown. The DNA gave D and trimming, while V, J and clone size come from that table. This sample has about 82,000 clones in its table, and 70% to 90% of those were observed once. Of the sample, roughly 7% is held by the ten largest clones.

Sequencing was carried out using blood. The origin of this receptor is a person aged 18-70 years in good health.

The DNA sequence reads TGCGCCAGCAGCCAAGATGGTTTTCCGGGTAGCACTGAAGCTTTCTTT. Translated, this is CASSQDGFPGSTEAFF. The chain links TRBV4-3 with TRBJ1-1; the D gene assignment is ambiguous. V and J are truncated by 0 bases and 4 bases respectively, leaving an intervening sequence of 15 bases. Sequences LGHNA (CDR1) and YSLEER (CDR2) are obtained from the germline V gene. From its cysteine to its phenylalanine, the CDR3 spans 16 amino acids. The sequence is cut down to CDR3 DNA, 48 bases in frame from base 1.